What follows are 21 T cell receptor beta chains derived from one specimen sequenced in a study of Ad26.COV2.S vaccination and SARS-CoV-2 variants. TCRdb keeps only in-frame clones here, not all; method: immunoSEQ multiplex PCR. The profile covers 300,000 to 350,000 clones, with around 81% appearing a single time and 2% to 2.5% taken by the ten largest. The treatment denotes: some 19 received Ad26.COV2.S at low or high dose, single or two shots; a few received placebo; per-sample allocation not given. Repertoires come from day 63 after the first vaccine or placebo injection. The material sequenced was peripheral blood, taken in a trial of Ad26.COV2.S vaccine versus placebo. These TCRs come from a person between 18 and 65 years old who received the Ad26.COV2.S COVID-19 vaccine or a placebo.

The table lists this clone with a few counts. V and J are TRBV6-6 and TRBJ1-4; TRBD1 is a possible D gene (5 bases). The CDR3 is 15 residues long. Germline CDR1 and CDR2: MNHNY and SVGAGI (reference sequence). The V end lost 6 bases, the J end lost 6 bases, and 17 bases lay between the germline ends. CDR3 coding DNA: TGTGCCAGCAGACCTCGAGGCAGGGTAGATGAAAAACTGTTTTTT. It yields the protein CASRPRGRVDEKLFF.

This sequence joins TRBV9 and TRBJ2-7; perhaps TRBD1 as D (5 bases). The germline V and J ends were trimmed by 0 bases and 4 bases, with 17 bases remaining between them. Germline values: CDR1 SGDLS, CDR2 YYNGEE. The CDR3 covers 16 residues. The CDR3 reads CASSVGAQARQYEQYF. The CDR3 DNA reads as TGTGCCAGCAGCGTAGGGGCACAGGCCCGCCAGTACGAGCAGTACTTC.

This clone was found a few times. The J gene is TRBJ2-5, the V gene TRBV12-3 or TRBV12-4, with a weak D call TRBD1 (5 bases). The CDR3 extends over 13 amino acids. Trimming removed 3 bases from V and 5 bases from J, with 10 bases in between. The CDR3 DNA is TGTGCCAGCAGTTTCTGGCCAGGGGAGACCCAGTACTTC. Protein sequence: CASSFWPGETQYF.

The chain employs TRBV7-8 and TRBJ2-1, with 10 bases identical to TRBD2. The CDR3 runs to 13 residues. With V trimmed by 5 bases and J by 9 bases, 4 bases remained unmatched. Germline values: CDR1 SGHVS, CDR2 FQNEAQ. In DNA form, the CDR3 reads TGTGCCAGCAGCCCAGCGGGGGGGTCTGAGCAGTTCTTC. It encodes CASSPAGGSEQFF.

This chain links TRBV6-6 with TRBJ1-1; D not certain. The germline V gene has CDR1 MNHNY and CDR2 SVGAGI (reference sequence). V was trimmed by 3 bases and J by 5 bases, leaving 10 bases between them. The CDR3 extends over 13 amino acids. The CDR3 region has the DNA TGTGCCAGCAGTTATCCGACGAGTACTGAAGCTTTCTTT. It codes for CASSYPTSTEAFF.

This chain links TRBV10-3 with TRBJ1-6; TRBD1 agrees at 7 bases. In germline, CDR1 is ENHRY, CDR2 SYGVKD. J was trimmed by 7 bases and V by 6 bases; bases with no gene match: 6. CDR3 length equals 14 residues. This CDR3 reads CAISRDSGNSPLHF. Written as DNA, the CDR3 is TGTGCCATCAGCCGGGACAGCGGCAATTCACCCCTCCACTTT.

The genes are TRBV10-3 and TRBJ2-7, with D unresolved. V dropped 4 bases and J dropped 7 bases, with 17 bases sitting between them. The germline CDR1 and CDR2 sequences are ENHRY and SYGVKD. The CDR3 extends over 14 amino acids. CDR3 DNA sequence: TGTGCCATCAGTGGAAGAGACACGGTACGGGAGCAGTACTTC. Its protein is CAISGRDTVREQYF.

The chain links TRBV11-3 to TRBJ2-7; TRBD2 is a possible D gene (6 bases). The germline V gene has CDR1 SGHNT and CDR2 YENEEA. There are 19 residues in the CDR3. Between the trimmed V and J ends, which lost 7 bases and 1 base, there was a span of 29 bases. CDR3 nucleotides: TGTGCCAGCACCGAGATGGGGGGTACCCCCCTCAGGGTTTCCTACGAGCAGTACTTC. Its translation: CASTEMGGTPLRVSYEQYF.

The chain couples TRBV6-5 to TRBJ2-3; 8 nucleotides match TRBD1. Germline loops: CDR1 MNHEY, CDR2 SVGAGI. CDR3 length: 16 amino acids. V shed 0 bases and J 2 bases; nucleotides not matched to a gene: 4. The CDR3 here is CASSYSSTGVTDTQYF. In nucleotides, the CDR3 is TGTGCCAGCAGTTACTCATCGACAGGGGTCACAGATACGCAGTATTTT.

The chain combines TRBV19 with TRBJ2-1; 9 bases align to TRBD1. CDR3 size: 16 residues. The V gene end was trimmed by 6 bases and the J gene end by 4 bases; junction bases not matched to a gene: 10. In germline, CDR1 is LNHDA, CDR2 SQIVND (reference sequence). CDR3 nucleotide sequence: TGTGCCAGTAGGGAGGAAGGGACAGGGTCTTACAATGAGCAGTTCTTC. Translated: CASREEGTGSYNEQFF.

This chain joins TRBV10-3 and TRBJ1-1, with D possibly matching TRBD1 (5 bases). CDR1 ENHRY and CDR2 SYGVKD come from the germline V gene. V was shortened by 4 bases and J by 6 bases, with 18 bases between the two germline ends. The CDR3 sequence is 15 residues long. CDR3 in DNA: TGTGCCATCAGTGCGGGAGCAGGGTGGGTGGCTGAAGCTTTCTTT. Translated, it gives CAISAGAGWVAEAFF.

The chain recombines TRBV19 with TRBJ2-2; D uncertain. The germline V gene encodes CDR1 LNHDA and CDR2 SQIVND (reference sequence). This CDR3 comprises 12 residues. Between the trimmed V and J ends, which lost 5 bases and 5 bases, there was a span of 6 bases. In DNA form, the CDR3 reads TGTGCCAGTAGTTTGGGAACCGGGGAGCTGTTTTTT. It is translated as CASSLGTGELFF. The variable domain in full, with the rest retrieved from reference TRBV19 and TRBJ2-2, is DGGITQSPKYLFRKEGQNVTLSCEQNLNHDAMYWYRQDPGQGLRLIYYSQIVNDFQKGDIAEGYSVSREKKESFPLTVTSAQKNPTAFYLCASSLGTGELFFGEGSRLTVL.

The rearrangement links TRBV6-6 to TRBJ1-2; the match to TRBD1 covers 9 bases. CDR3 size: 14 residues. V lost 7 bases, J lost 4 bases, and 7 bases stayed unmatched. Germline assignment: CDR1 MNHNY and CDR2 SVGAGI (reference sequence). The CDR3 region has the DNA TGTGCCAGCAAGGCGGGACAGGGATCCTATGGCTACACCTTC. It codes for CASKAGQGSYGYTF.

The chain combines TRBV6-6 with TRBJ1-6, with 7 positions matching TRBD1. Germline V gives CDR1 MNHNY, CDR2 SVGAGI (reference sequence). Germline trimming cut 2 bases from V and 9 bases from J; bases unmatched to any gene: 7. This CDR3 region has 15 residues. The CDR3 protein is CASSYPPGQSSPLHF. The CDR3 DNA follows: TGTGCCAGCAGTTACCCCCCGGGACAGTCTTCACCCCTCCACTTT.

For the CDR3, the DNA is TGTGCCAGCAGCCAAGTTAGAGGGAAGGATCAGCCCCAGCATTTT. Encoded protein: CASSQVRGKDQPQHF. V is TRBV4-2 and J is TRBJ1-5; D is uncertain. Germline V CDR1 and CDR2: LGHNA, YNFKEQ. Trimming took off 1 base at V and 5 bases at J, with 12 bases between the two ends. The CDR3 extends over 15 amino acids.

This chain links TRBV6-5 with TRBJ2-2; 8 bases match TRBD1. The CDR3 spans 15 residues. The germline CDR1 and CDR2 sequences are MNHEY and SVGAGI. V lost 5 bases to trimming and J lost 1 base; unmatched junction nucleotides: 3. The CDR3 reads CASSLDRGNTGELFF. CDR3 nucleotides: TGTGCCAGCAGTCTAGACAGGGGGAACACCGGGGAGCTGTTTTTT.

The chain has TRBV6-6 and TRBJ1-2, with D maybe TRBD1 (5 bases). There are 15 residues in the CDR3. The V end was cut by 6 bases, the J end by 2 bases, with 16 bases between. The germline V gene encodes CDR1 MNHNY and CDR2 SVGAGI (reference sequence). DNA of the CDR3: TGTGCCAGCAGGCTTCCCCGGGACGGAAACTATGGCTACACCTTC. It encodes CASRLPRDGNYGYTF.

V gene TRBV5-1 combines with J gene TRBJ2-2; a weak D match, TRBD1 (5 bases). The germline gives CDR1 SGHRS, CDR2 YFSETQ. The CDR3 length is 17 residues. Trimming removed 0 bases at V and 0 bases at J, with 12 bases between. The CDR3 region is CASSLVAQGSNTGELFF. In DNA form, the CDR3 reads TGCGCCAGCAGCTTGGTTGCGCAGGGATCGAACACCGGGGAGCTGTTTTTT.

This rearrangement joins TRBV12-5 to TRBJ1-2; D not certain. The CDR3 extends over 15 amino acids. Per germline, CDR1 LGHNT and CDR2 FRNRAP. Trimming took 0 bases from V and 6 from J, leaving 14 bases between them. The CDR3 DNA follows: TGTGCTAGTGGTTTGGTGGGGAACCGGGATGATGGCTACACCTTC. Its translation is CASGLVGNRDDGYTF.

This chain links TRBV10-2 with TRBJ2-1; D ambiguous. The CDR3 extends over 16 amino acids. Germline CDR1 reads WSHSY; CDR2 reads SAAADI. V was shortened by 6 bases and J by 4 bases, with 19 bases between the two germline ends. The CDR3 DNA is TGCGCCAGCAGCCACGATGGACCGGGCCCTTACAATGAGCAGTTCTTC. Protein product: CASSHDGPGPYNEQFF.

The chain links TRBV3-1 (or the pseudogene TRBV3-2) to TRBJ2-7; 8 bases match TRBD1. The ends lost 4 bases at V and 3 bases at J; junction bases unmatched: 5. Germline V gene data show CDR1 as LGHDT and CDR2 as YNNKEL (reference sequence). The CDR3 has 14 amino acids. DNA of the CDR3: TGTGCCAGCAGCCGGCTCAGGGGGCGCTACGAGCAGTACTTC. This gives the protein CASSRLRGRYEQYF.